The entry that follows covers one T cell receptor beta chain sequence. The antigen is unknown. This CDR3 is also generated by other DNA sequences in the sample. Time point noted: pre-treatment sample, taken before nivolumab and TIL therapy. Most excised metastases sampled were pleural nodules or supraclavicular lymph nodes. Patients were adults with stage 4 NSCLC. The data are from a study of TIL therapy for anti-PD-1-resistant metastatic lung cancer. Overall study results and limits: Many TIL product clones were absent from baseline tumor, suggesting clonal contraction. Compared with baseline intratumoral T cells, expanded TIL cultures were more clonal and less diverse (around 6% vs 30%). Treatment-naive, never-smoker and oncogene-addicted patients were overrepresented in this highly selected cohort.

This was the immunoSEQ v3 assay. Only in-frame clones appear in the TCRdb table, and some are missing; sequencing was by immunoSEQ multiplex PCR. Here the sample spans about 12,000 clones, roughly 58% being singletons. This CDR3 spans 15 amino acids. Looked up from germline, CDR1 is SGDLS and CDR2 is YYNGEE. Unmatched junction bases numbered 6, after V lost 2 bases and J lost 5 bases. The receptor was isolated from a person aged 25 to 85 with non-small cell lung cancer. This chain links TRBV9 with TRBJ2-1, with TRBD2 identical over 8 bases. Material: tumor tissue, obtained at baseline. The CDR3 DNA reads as TGTGCCAGCAGCGTTACGGGGGGGTTCGACAATGAGCAGTTCTTC. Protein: CASSVTGGFDNEQFF.